This TCR beta chain was identified in a study of T cells after yellow fever vaccination. Looking at the study overall: Each low-cell-number fraction was prepared by means of SMART-Seq v4 Ultra Low Input. Findings of the study overall: The study re-detected most primary-vaccination clones after the booster (around 96% CD4, 88% CD8).

On this clonotype itself: Its specificity is unknown.

V was shortened by 1 base and J by 5 bases, with 9 bases between the two germline ends. Germline V gene data show CDR1 as SGHVS and CDR2 as FQNEAQ. This CDR3 has 14 residues. TCRdb ran MiXCR on the 5' RACE reads and lists one entry per CDR3 protein. Of about 630,000 distinct CDR3 sequences in the sample, about 12% were seen once. The TCR comes from a man between 25 and 39 years old who received the YFV17D yellow fever vaccine. The sequences come from PBMCs, collected on the day of the yellow fever booster vaccination. The chain carries TRBV7-8 and TRBJ2-4, with D unclear. CDR3: CASSLGVDQNIQYF. CDR3 DNA: TGTGCCAGCAGCTTAGGCGTCGACCAAAACATTCAGTACTTC.